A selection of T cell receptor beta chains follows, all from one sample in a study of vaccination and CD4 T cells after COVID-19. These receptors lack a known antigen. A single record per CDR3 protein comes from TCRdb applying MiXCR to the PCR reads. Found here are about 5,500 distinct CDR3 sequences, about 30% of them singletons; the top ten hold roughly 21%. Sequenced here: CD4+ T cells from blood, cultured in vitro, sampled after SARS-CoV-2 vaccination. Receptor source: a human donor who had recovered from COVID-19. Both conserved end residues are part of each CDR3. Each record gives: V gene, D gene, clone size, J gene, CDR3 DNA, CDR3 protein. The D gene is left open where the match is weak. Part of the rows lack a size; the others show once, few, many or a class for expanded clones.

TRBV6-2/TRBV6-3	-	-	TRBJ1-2	TGTGCCAGCACCGACTGGGGTGCTGGCTACACCTTC	CASTDWGAGYTF
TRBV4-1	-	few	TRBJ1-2	TGCGCCAGCAGCCAAGGACAGACTTATAACTATGGCTACACCTTC	CASSQGQTYNYGYTF
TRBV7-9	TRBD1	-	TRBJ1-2	TGTGCCAGCAGCTCAGAGACAGGGGAGAGGGGCTACACCTTC	CASSSETGERGYTF
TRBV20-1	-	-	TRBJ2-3	TGCAGTGCCCAACCCGGGGGAGTAACAGATACGCAGTATTTT	CSAQPGGVTDTQYF
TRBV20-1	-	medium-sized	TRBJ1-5	TGCAGTGCTAGAGTCTCGGGGACAACCAATCAGCCCCAGCATTTT	CSARVSGTTNQPQHF
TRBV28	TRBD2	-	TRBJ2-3	TGTGCCAGCAGTTCCACAAGCGGGGGGTACACAGATACGCAGTATTTT	CASSSTSGGYTDTQYF
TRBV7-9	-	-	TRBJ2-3	TGTGCCAGCAGCTTAAGTCGGGATACGCAGTATTTT	CASSLSRDTQYF
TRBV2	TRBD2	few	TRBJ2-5	TGTGCCAGCAGTGATAGGCTAGCGGGGAGGGAGACCCAGTACTTC	CASSDRLAGRETQYF
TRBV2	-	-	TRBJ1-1	TGTGCCAGCAGTCCCGGGATGAGCACTGAAGCTTTCTTT	CASSPGMSTEAFF
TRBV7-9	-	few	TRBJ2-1	TGTGCCAGCAGCTTAGTTCTCCCTAGGTCCAATGAGCAGTTCTTC	CASSLVLPRSNEQFF
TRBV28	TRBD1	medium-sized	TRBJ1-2	TGTGCCAGCAGCGCTGACAGGGTTTATGGCTACACCTTC	CASSADRVYGYTF
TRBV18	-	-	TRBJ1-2	TGTGCCAGCTCGCCCGGGACACAATATGGCTACACCTTC	CASSPGTQYGYTF
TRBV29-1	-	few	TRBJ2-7	TGCAGCGCCCAGGGTTTGTACTACGAGCAGTACTTC	CSAQGLYYEQYF
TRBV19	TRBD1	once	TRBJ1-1	TGTGCCAGTACAAGAACAGGGGGCACTGAAGCTTTCTTT	CASTRTGGTEAFF
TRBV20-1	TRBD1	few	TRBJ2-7	TGCAGTGCTAAGGGACAGGTGAGCTCCTACGAGCAGTACTTC	CSAKGQVSSYEQYF
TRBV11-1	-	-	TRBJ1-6	TGTGCCAGCAGCCCTACGGGGGATATTTCACCCCTCCACTTT	CASSPTGDISPLHF
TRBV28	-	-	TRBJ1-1	TGTGCCAGCAGTTTAGGGGGTTCTGGGAACACTGAAGCTTTCTTT	CASSLGGSGNTEAFF
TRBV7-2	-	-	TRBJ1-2	TGTGCCAGCAGCTTTCGGACAGTAACGAGGAGTGGCTACACCTTC	CASSFRTVTRSGYTF
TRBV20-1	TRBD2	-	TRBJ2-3	TGCAGTGCTAGACAACCACCAAAAGGAGGGAGGGACGCGCCTACGCAGTATTTT	CSARQPPKGGRDAPTQYF
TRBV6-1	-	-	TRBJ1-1	TGTGCCTGCCAAGGGGGGATGAACACTGAAGCTTTCTTT	CACQGGMNTEAFF
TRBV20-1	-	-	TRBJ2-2	TGCAGTGCTAGTCATTCCCCCGGCGACACGGCGAACACCGGGGAGCTGTTTTTT	CSASHSPGDTANTGELFF
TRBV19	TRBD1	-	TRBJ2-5	TGTGCCAGTAGTAGAGGGACAGGGACTCAAGAGACCCAGTACTTC	CASSRGTGTQETQYF
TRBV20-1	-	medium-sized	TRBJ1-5	TGCAGTGCTAGCCTCCGGGCCCGCGACCATCAGCCCCAGCATTTT	CSASLRARDHQPQHF
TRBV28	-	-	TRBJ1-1	TGTGCCAGCAGTTTAGCTGGGGCAGCTGAAGCTTTCTTT	CASSLAGAAEAFF
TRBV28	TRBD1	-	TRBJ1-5	TGTGCCAGCAGTTTAGGCGGACAGGCTCATCAGCCCCAGCATTTT	CASSLGGQAHQPQHF
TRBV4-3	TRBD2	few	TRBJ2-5	TGCGCCAGCAGCTCAAGACGGACTAGCGGGAGGGCCCTCGGGGAGACCCAGTACTTC	CASSSRRTSGRALGETQYF
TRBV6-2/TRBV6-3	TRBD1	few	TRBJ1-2	TGTGCCAGCAGCCCTACGGGGGGCAGGGGGCACTATGGCTACACCTTC	CASSPTGGRGHYGYTF
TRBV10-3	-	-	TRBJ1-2	TGTGCCATCAGTGATAGTGGCGAAATCTATGGCTACACCTTC	CAISDSGEIYGYTF
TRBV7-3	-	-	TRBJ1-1	TGTGCCAGCAGCTTTACGGCGAACACTGAAGCTTTCTTT	CASSFTANTEAFF
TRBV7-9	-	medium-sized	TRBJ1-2	TGTGCCAGCAGCCCCGTACGGGGTCATGGCTACACCTTC	CASSPVRGHGYTF
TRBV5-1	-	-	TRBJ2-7	TGCGCCAGCAGCTTGGGGGCTGGCGAGCAGTACTTC	CASSLGAGEQYF
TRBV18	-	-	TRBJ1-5	TGTGCCAGCTCCCCCGGGCAGGGCACAGTTCCCCAGCATTTT	CASSPGQGTVPQHF
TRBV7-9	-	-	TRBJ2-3	TGTGCCAGCAGCTTAGTGCAATTGGGGGATACGCAGTATTTT	CASSLVQLGDTQYF
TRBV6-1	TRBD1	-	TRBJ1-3	TGTGCCAGCAGTGAATCGGACAGGGGTGGAGACACCATATATTTT	CASSESDRGGDTIYF
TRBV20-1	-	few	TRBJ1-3	TGCAGTGCTACAACACCACGCTCTGGAAACACCATATATTTT	CSATTPRSGNTIYF
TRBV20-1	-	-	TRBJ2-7	TGCAGTGCTAGAGGTCAACAAAGAAGCACAGGGCAGTACTTC	CSARGQQRSTGQYF
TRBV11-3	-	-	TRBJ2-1	TGTGCCAGCAGCCCAGTTCGCTCCTACAATGAGCAGTTCTTC	CASSPVRSYNEQFF
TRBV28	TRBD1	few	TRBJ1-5	TGTGCCAGCGGGCGGCGCTCCGGGACAGTGAATCAGCCCCAGCATTTT	CASGRRSGTVNQPQHF
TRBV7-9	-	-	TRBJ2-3	TGTGCCAGCAGCTTAGTTATGGGACACCATACTAGCACAGATACGCAGTATTTT	CASSLVMGHHTSTDTQYF
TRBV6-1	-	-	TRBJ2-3	TGTGCCAGCAGCCAGGGAAATACGCAGTATTTT	CASSQGNTQYF
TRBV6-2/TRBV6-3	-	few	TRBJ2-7	TGTGCCAGCAGCCTCCAGGTTAGCCACGAGCAGTACTTC	CASSLQVSHEQYF
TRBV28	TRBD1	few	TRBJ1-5	TGTGCCAGCAGTCGAGAGGACAGGGTTTCCTTGCCCCAGCATTTT	CASSREDRVSLPQHF
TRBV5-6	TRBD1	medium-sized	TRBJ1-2	TGTGCCAGCAGCCGTCCCGGGACAGGGGGCGCGGCCTATGGCTACACCTTC	CASSRPGTGGAAYGYTF
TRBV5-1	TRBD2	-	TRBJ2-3	TGCGCCAGCAGCTTGTTGGGACTAGAGATGGGCTTGGGAGATACGCAGTATTTT	CASSLLGLEMGLGDTQYF
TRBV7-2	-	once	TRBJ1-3	TGTGCCAGCAGCTTAGTCCCCACCTCTGGAAACACCATATATTTT	CASSLVPTSGNTIYF
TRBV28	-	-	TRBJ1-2	TGTGCCAGCAGTTTTATTCGGACAGATCGCTACACCTTC	CASSFIRTDRYTF
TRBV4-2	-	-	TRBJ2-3	TGTGCCAGCAGCCTGGTTTCAGATACGCAGTATTTT	CASSLVSDTQYF
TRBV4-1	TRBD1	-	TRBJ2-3	TGCGCCAGCAGCCAAGGGACAGGGTCGACAGATACGCAGTATTTT	CASSQGTGSTDTQYF
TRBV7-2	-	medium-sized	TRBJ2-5	TGTGCCAGCAGCTTAGGACAAGAGACCCAGTACTTC	CASSLGQETQYF
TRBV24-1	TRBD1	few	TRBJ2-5	TGTGCCACCAGTGATCCCTCTCCGACAGGGGTAGAGACCCAGTACTTC	CATSDPSPTGVETQYF
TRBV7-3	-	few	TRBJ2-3	TGTGCCAGCAGCCGAGGGATGGATACGCAGTATTTT	CASSRGMDTQYF
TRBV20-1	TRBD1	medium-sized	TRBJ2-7	TGCAGTGCTACACAGGGGGGCGGCGAGCAGTACTTC	CSATQGGGEQYF
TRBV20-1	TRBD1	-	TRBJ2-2	TGCAGTGCTAGAGGGACAGGGACTACCGGGGAGCTGTTTTTT	CSARGTGTTGELFF
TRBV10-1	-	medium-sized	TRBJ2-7	TGCGCCAGCAGTACTAAAGTGCAGGGGGAGCAGTACTTC	CASSTKVQGEQYF
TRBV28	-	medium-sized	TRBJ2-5	TGTGCCAGCAGGACGACTAGTGAGACCCAGTACTTC	CASRTTSETQYF